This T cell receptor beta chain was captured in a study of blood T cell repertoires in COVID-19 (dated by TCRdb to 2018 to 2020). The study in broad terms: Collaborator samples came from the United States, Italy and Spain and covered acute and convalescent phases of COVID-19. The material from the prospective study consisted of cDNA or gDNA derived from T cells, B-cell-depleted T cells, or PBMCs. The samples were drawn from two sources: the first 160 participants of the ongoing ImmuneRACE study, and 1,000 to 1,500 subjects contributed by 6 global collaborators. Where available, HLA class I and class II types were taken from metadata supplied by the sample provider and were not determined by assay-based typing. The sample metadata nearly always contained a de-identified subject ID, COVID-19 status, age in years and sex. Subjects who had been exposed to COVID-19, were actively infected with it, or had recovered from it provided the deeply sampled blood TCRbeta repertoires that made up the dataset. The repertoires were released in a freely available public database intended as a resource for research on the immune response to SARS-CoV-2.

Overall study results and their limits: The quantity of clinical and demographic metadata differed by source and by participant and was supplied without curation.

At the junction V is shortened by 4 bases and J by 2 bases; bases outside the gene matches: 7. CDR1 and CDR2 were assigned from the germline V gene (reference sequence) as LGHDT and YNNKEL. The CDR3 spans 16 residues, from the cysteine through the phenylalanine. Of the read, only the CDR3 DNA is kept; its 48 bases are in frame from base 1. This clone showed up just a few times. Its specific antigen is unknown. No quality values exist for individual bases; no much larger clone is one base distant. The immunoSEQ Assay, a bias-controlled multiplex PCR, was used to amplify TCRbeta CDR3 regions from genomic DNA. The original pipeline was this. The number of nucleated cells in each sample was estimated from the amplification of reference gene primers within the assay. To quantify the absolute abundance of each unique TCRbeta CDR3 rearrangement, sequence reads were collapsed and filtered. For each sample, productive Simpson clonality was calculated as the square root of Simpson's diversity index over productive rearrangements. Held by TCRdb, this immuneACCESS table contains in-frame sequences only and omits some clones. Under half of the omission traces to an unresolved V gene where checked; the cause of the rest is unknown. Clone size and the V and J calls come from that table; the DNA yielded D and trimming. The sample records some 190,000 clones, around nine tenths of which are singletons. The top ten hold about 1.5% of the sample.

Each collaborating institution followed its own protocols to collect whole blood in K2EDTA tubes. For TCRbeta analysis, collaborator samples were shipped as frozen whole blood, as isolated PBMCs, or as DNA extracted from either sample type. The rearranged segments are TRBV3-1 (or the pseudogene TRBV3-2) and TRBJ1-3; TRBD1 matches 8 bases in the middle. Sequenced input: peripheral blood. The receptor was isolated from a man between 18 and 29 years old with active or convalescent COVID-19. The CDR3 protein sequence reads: CASSLTHRGAGNTIYF. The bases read TGTGCCAGCAGCCTGACGCACAGGGGGGCTGGAAACACCATATATTTT.